This T cell receptor beta chain comes out of a study of T cells of healthy individuals (dated by TCRdb to 2017 to 2018). Here V drops 4 bases and J drops 0 bases, and the junction holds 13 bases not matched to any gene. CDR1 and CDR2, per the germline V gene (reference sequence), are DFQATT and SNEGSKA. Taken from cysteine to phenylalanine, the CDR3 has 19 residues. The retained sequence is limited to the CDR3, 57 bases, with the frame set at the first base. The library was generated by 5' RACE. Data came from an Illumina MiSeq. TCRdb ran its own pipeline on the public reads, namely fastp trimming at Q25 and MiXCR clone calling, and kept in-frame beta chains. CDR3 protein duplicates are merged, each entry listing the most common genes and DNA. The sample profile shows fewer than 70,000 distinct CDR3 sequences; 14% to 15% of them were found once. Jointly, the top ten make up around 16% of the sample.

This clonotype was picked up many times. What this receptor recognizes is not known. Per-nucleotide qualities are absent, and no much larger clonotype sits a single base away. The sequence came from a human donor in good health. The chain was built from TRBV20-1 and TRBJ2-3, and 13 bases in between align with TRBD2. In nucleotides, the sequence is TGCAGTGCTAACAACATAGGACTAGCGGGGGCTACTAGCACAGATACGCAGTATTTT. Translation gives CSANNIGLAGATSTDTQYF.